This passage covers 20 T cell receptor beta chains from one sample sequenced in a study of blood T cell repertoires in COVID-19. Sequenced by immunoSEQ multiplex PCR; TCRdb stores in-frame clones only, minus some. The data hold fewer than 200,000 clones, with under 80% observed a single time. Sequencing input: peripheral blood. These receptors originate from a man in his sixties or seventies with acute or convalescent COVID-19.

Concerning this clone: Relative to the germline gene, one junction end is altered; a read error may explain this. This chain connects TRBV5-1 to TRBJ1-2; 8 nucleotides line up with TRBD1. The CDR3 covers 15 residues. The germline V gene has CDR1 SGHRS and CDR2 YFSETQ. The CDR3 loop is CASSLAPDRADGYIF. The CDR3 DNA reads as TGCGCCAGCAGCTTGGCCCCGGACAGGGCGGATGGCTACATCTTC.

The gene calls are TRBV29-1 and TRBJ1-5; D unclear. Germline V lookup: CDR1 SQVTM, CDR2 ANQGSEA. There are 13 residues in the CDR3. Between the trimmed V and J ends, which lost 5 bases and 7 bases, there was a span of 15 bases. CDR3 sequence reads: CSVSTGIEQPQHF. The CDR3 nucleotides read TGCAGCGTTTCAACGGGGATTGAACAGCCCCAGCATTTT. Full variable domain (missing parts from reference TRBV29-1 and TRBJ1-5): SAVISQKPSRDICQRGTSLTIQCQVDSQVTMMFWYRQQPGQSLTLIATANQGSEATYESGFVIDKFPISRPNLTFSTLTVSNMSPEDSSIYLCSVSTGIEQPQHFGDGTRLSIL.

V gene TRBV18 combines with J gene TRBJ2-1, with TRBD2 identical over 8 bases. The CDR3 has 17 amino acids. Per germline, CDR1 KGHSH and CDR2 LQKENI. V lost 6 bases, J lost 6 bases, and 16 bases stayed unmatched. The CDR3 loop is CASSHDSGLVSANEQFF. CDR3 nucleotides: TGTGCCAGCTCCCACGATTCGGGACTAGTTTCCGCCAATGAGCAGTTCTTC.

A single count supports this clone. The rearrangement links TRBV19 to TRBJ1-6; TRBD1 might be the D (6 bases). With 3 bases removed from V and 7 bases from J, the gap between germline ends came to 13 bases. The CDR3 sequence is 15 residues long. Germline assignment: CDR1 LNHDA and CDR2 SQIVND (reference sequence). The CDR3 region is CASSIGRGSNSPLHF. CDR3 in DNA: TGTGCCAGTAGTATCGGCAGGGGAAGCAATTCACCCCTCCACTTT.

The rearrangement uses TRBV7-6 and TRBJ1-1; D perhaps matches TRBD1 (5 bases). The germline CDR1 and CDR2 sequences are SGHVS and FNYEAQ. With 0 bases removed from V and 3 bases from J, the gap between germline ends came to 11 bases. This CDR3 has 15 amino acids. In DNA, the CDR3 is TGTGCCAGCAGCTTAGCGCAGGGTCGGGACACTGAAGCTTTCTTT. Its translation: CASSLAQGRDTEAFF.

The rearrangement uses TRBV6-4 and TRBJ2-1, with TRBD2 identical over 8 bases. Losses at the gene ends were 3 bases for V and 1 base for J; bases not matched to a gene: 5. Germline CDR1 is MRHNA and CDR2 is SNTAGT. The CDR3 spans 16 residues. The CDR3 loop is CASSETTSGSYNEQFF. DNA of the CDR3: TGTGCCAGCAGTGAAACCACTAGCGGTTCCTACAATGAGCAGTTCTTC.

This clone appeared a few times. The CDR3 sequence: CASSVGRDNEQFF. The CDR3 nucleotides are TGTGCCAGCAGCGTAGGTAGAGACAATGAGCAGTTCTTC. The gene calls are TRBV9 and TRBJ2-1; unclear D gene. Germline values: CDR1 SGDLS, CDR2 YYNGEE. There are 13 residues in the CDR3. Trimming removed 0 bases at V and 5 bases at J, with 6 bases between.

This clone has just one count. Written as DNA, the CDR3 is TGTGCCAGCAGCCAAGTGCGCAGGGCCCATCAGCCCCAGCATTTT. This sequence encodes CASSQVRRAHQPQHF. The chain employs TRBV14 and TRBJ1-5; D is perhaps TRBD1 (5 bases). The V and J ends lost 1 base and 5 bases respectively, with 12 bases between them. This CDR3 region has 15 residues. Germline loops: CDR1 SGHDN, CDR2 FVKESK.

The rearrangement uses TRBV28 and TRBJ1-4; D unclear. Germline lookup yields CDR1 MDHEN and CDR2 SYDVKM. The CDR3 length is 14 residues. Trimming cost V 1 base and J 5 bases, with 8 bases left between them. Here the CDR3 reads CASSLFSGNEKLFF. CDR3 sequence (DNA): TGTGCCAGCAGTTTATTTTCGGGGAATGAAAAACTGTTTTTT.

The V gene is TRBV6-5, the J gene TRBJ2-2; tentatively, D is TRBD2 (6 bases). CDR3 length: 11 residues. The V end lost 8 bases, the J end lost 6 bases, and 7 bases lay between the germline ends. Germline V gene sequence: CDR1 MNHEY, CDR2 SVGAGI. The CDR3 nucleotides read TGTGCCAGCCAGCGGGCCGGGGAGCTGTTTTTT. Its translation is CASQRAGELFF.

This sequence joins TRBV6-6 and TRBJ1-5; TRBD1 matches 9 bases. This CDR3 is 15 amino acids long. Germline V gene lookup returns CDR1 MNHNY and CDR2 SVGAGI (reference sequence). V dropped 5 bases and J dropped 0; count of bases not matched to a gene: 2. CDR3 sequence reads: CASSGGQGSNQPQHF. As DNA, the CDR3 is TGTGCCAGCAGTGGGGGACAGGGTAGCAATCAGCCCCAGCATTTT.

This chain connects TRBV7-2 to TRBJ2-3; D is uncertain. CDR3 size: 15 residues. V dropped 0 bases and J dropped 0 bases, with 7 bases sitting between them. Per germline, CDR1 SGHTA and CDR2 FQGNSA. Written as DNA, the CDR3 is TGTGCCAGCAGCTTAGCGGGCCGGAGCACAGATACGCAGTATTTT. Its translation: CASSLAGRSTDTQYF.

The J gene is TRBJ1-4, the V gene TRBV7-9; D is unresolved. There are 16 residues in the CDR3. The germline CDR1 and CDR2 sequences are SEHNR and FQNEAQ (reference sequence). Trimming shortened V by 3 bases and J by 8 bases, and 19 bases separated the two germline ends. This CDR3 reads CASSFTDGTRGEKLFF. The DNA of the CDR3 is TGTGCCAGCAGCTTCACCGACGGCACGAGAGGGGAAAAACTGTTTTTT.

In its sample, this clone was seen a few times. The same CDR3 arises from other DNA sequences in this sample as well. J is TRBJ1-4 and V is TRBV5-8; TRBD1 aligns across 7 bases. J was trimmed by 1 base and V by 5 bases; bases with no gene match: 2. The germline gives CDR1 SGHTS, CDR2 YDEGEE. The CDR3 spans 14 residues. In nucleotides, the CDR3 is TGTGCCAGCAGTTCAGGGGGAACTAATGAAAAACTGTTTTTT. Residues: CASSSGGTNEKLFF.

The CDR3 protein is CATSDSPGSTSGRAYNEQFF. DNA of the CDR3: TGTGCCACCAGTGATTCGCCTGGGTCGACTAGCGGGAGGGCCTACAATGAGCAGTTCTTC. V usage is TRBV24-1 and J usage is TRBJ2-1; 14 bases match TRBD2. CDR3 length: 20 amino acids. Germline lookup yields CDR1 KGHDR and CDR2 SFDVKD. The trim removed 2 bases at V and 2 bases at J, leaving 10 bases unmatched.

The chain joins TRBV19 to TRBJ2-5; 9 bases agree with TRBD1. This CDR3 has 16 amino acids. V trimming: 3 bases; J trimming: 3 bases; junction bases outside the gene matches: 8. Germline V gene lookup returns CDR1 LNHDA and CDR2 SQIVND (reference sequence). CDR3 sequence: CASSIPTGGMKETQYF. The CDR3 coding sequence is TGTGCCAGTAGTATTCCGACAGGGGGAATGAAAGAGACCCAGTACTTC.

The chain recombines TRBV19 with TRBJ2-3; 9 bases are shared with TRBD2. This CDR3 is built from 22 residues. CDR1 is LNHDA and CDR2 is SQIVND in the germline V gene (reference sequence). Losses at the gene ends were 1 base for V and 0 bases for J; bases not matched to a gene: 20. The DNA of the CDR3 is TGTGCCAGTAGTATAGGCGCTTACGGGCTAGCGGGAAACCGCCGAAGCACAGATACGCAGTATTTT. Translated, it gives CASSIGAYGLAGNRRSTDTQYF.

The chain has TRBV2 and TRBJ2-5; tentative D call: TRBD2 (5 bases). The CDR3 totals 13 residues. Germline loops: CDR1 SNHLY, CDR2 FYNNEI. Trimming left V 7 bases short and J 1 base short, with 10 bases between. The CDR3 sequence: CASTREPQETQYF. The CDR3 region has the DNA TGTGCCAGCACGAGGGAACCCCAAGAGACCCAGTACTTC.

The CDR3 DNA reads as TGTGCCAGCAGCGATCTCTCCGATGAGCAGTTCTTC. Its protein product is CASSDLSDEQFF. The chain employs TRBV9 and TRBJ2-1; D is ambiguous. The V gene lost 3 bases and the J gene lost 8 bases, with 9 bases spanning the gap. The length of the CDR3 is 12 residues. Germline V gene data show CDR1 as SGDLS and CDR2 as YYNGEE.

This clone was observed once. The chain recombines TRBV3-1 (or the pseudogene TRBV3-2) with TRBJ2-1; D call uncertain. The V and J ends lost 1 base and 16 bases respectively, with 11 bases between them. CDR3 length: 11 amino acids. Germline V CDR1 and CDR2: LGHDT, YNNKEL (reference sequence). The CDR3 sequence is CASSQGSAPFF. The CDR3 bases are TGTGCCAGCAGCCAAGGGAGTGCCCCTTTCTTC.